The source of this T cell receptor (beta chain) is a study of regulatory T cells in long-lasting Graves disease. Across the study: Persistence in Graves' disease denoted antithyroid drug use beyond 5 years alongside positive TSH receptor antibodies.

Germline V gene lookup returns CDR1 SQVTM and CDR2 ANQGSEA. The CDR3 spans 12 residues. Trimming pared 4 bases from V and 2 bases from J, leaving 8 bases between. Remarks on this clonotype: Its matching antigen is unknown.

For TCR beta, libraries came from iRepertoire HTBI primers and Arm-PCR of CDR3 regions. TCRdb reanalysed the multiplex PCR reads using MiXCR and keeps one entry per CDR3 protein. This sample has about 290,000 distinct CDR3 sequences, with 20% to 25% found just once. As to time point: persistent/refractory GD, antithyroid drugs over 5 years with positive TRAb. Extracted PBMC RNA gave rise to the TCR library. Overall study results and limits: For persistent Graves' patients, TCR diversity was lower than for newly diagnosed ones. Favoring TRBV28, TRBJ1-2 and TRBJ2-5 was a feature seen in persistent disease.

The V call is TRBV29-1, the J call TRBJ1-1; D is uncertain. This clonotype was sampled from a female donor with Graves disease. Sequenced here: peripheral blood mononuclear cells (PBMCs), sampled when the disease was refractory, from a patient treated with antithyroid drugs. The CDR3 bases are TGCAGCGTTGGCTGGGGAAACACTGAAGCTTTCTTT. It is translated as CSVGWGNTEAFF.